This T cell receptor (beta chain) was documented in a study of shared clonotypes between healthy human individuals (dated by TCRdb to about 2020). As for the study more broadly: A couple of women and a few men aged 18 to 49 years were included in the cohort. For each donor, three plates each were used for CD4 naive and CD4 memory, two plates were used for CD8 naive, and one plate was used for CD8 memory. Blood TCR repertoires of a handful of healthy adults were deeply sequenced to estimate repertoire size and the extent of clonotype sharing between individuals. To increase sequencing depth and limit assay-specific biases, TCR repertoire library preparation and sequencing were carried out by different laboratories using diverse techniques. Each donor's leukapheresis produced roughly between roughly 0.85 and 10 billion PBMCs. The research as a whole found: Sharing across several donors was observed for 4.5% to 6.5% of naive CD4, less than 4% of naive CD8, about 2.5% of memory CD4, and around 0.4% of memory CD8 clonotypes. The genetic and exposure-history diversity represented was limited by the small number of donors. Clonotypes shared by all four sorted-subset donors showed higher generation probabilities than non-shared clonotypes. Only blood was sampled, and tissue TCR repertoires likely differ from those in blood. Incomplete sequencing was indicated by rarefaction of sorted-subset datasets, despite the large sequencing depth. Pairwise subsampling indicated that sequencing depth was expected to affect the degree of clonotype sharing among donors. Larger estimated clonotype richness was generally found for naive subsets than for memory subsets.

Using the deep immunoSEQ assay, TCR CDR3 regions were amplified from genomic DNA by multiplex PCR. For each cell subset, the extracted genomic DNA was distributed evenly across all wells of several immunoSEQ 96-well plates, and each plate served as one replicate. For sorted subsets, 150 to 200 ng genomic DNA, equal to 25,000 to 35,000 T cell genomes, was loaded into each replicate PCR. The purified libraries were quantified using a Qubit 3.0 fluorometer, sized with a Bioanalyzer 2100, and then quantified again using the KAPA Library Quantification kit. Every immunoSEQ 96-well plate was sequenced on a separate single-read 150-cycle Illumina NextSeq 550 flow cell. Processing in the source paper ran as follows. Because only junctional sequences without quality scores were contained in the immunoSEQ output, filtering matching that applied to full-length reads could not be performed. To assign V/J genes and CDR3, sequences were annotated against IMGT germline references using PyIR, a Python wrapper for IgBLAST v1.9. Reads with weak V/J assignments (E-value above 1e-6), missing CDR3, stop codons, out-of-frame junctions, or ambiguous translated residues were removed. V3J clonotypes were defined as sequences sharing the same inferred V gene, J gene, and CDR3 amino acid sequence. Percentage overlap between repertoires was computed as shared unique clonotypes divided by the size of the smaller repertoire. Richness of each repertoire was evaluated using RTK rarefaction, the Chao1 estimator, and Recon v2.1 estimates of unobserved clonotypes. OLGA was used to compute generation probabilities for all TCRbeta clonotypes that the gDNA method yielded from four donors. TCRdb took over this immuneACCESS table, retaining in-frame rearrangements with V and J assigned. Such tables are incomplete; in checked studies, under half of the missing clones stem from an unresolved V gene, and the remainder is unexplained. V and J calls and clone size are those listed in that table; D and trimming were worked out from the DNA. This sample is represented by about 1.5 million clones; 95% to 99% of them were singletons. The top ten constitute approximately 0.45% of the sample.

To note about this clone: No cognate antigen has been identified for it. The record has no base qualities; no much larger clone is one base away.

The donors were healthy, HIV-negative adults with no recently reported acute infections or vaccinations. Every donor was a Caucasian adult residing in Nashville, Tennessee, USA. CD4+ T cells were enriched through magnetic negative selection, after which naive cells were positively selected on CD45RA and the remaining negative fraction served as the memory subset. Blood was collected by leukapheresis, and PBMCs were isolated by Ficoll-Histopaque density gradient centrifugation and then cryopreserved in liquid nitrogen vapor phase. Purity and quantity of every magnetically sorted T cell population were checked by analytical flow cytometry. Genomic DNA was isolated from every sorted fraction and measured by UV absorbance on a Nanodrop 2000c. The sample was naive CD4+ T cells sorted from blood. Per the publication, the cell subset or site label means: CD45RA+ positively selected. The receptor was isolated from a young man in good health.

The CDR3 has the sequence CASSQEPTPNYGYTF. In nucleotides, the sequence is TGCGCCAGCAGCCAAGAACCTACACCTAACTATGGCTACACCTTC. The V and J segments used are TRBV4-1 and TRBJ1-2, with no reliable assignment of the D segment. The CDR3 sequence holds 15 residues, the cysteine and phenylalanine included. Kept here is only the CDR3 DNA, which spans 45 bases and is read in frame from base 1. V is cut by 0 bases and J by 0 bases, and the space between the germline ends is 8 bases. Reading the germline V gene gives CDR1 MGHRA and CDR2 YSYEKL.